This T cell receptor (beta chain) was recovered during a study of T cell repertoires in cytomegalovirus infection. Study summary: Well-studied HLA-B-restricted CMV epitopes were used in the study alongside recently identified HLA-C-restricted ones. Public TCR beta signatures indicated both CMV infection and matching HLA type. Study-level points and caveats: Identification of carriers of CMV plus the relevant HLA was performed using cumulative public TCR beta family frequency. CMV-specific TCR beta clonotypes restricted by HLA-C dominated the ex vivo response.

Germline V lookup: CDR1 SNHLY, CDR2 FYNNEI. This CDR3 spans 16 amino acids. The V end lost 2 bases, the J end lost 4 bases, and 12 bases lay between the germline ends. As for this clonotype: The antigen remains undetermined.

One entry per CDR3 protein results from TCRdb running MiXCR on the reads. This table holds around 710,000 distinct CDR3 sequences, 25% to 35% found once. Sequenced material: cultured CD8+ T cells from PBMCs, taken from culture after CMV antigen stimulation. V usage is TRBV2 and J usage is TRBJ1-6; D unresolved. The TCR originated in a human donor in good health (CMV status not recorded). Some clones in this sample may be carry-over from other donors' samples. CDR3 amino acids: CASSEYGGQYNSPLHF. For the CDR3, the DNA is TGTGCCAGCAGTGAATACGGTGGTCAGTATAATTCACCCCTCCACTTT.